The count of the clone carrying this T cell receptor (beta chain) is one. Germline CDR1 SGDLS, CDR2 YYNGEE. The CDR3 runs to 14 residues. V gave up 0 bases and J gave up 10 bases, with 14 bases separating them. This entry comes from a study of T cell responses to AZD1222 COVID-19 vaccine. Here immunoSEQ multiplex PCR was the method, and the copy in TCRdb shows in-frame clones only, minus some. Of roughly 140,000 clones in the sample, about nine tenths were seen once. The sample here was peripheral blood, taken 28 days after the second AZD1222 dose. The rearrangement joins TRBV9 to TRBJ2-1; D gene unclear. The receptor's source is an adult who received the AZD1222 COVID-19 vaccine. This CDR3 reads CASSVDSMAAEQFF. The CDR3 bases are TGTGCCAGCAGCGTAGACTCAATGGCTGCGGAGCAGTTCTTC.